The 25 T cell receptor beta chains below were found in one sample sequenced in a study of T cell responses to AZD1222 COVID-19 vaccine. Repertoires were generated with immunoSEQ multiplex PCR, while TCRdb's copy carries only in-frame clones and drops some. The data contain 110,000 to 150,000 clones, approximately 93% of them singletons. The sample here was peripheral blood, taken after recovery from COVID-19. These receptors all come from an adult who had recovered from COVID-19.

This clone was seen just once. The gene calls are TRBV6-5 and TRBJ2-1, with D unclear. Germline CDR1 and CDR2: MNHEY and SVGAGI. V lost 0 bases and J lost 4, with 7 bases in between. The CDR3 runs to 14 residues. This CDR3 is CASSYSGGYNEQFF. The CDR3 DNA follows: TGTGCCAGCAGTTACTCGGGTGGATACAATGAGCAGTTCTTC.

J is TRBJ1-2 and V is TRBV27, with a tentative D call TRBD1 (5 bases). The CDR3 has 13 amino acids. Germline loops: CDR1 MNHEY, CDR2 SMNVEV (reference sequence). The V end lost 5 bases, the J end lost 6 bases, and 13 bases lay between the germline ends. CDR3 residues: CASSGRVLDGYTF. CDR3 DNA sequence: TGTGCCAGCAGTGGCAGGGTGTTGGATGGCTACACCTTC.

This clone was seen once. The V gene is TRBV27, the J gene TRBJ2-3; D remains unclear. CDR1 is MNHEY, CDR2 SMNVEV, per germline (reference sequence). V was clipped by 0 bases and J by 2 bases, with 6 bases between them. The CDR3 extends over 14 amino acids. The CDR3, as DNA: TGTGCCAGCAGTTTATCCGCGGCCACAGATACGCAGTATTTT. It translates to CASSLSAATDTQYF.

The genes are TRBV19 and TRBJ2-7, with 10 bases fitting TRBD2. The CDR3 is 16 residues long. The germline V gene encodes CDR1 LNHDA and CDR2 SQIVND (reference sequence). V was clipped by 5 bases and J by 2 bases; unmatched bases: 9. The CDR3 loop reads CASSSYLAGDTYEQYF. CDR3 DNA: TGTGCCAGTAGTTCATACCTAGCGGGAGATACCTACGAGCAGTACTTC. Using reference TRBV19 and TRBJ2-7 for the parts outside the CDR3, the full variable domain is DGGITQSPKYLFRKEGQNVTLSCEQNLNHDAMYWYRQDPGQGLRLIYYSQIVNDFQKGDIAEGYSVSREKKESFPLTVTSAQKNPTAFYLCASSSYLAGDTYEQYFGPGTRLTVT.

This clone was detected once. The chain combines TRBV7-8 with TRBJ1-5, with 8 bases that match TRBD1. V trimming: 5 bases; J trimming: 4 bases; junction bases outside the gene matches: 7. The germline V gene has CDR1 SGHVS and CDR2 FQNEAQ. This CDR3 has 15 residues. The CDR3, as DNA: TGTGCCAGCAGCCGATCCCAGGGGGCGAATCAGCCCCAGCATTTT. Translated: CASSRSQGANQPQHF.

The genes are TRBV14 and TRBJ1-2; D gene unclear. There are 14 residues in the CDR3. From germline, CDR1 is SGHDN and CDR2 FVKESK. Trimming removed 1 base from V and 8 bases from J, with 14 bases in between. The CDR3, as DNA: TGTGCCAGCAGCCAAGTAGAGGGTGCGTGGGGCTACACCTTC. It yields the protein CASSQVEGAWGYTF.

CDR3 bases: TGTGCCACCAGTGATTGGGAGGGACAGCCCCAGCATTTT. As protein: CATSDWEGQPQHF. This chain links TRBV24-1 with TRBJ1-5; D is unclear. Germline V CDR1 and CDR2: KGHDR, SFDVKD. This CDR3 spans 13 amino acids. The germline V and J ends were trimmed by 2 bases and 7 bases, with 8 bases remaining between them.

This clone has more than one count but fewer than ten. The chain employs TRBV6-5 and TRBJ2-5, with D hard to call. Germline V lookup: CDR1 MNHEY, CDR2 SVGAGI. The CDR3 sequence is 13 residues long. The V end was cut by 7 bases, the J end by 1 base, with 10 bases between. The DNA of the CDR3 is TGTGCCAGCAAGAGCCCGATCCAAGAGACCCAGTACTTC. Encoded protein: CASKSPIQETQYF.

The chain combines TRBV11-3 with TRBJ2-7; D possibly corresponds to TRBD1 (5 bases). The CDR3 totals 15 residues. The ends were cut back, 1 base at V and 2 bases at J, with 12 bases in the middle. Germline assignment: CDR1 SGHNT and CDR2 YENEEA. The CDR3 DNA follows: TGTGCCAGCAGCTTAGTTACCCAGGGCGCCTACGAGCAGTACTTC. Translated, it gives CASSLVTQGAYEQYF.

CDR3 residues: CASSPLTETGNEQFF. In nucleotides, the CDR3 is TGTGCCAGCAGTCCCTTGACTGAAACCGGCAATGAGCAGTTCTTC. The rearrangement uses TRBV28 and TRBJ2-1; unclear D gene. CDR1 is MDHEN, CDR2 SYDVKM, per germline. The CDR3 spans 15 residues. The V end was cut by 5 bases, the J end by 6 bases, with 17 bases between. Combining the CDR3 with reference TRBV28 and TRBJ2-1 gives the whole variable domain DVKVTQSSRYLVKRTGEKVFLECVQDMDHENMFWYRQDPGLGLRLIYFSYDVKMKEKGDIPEGYSVSREKKERFSLILESASTNQTSMYLCASSPLTETGNEQFFGPGTRLTVL.

CDR3 sequence (DNA): TGTGCCAGCAGCCCGGGACAGCAGAGCTATGGCTACACCTTC. Its translation is CASSPGQQSYGYTF. V gene TRBV7-8 combines with J gene TRBJ1-2, with 7 bases fitting TRBD1. Germline loops: CDR1 SGHVS, CDR2 FQNEAQ. After removal of 5 bases from V and 4 bases from J, the junction contained 7 bases not matched to a gene. The CDR3 is made up of 14 amino acids.

The chain is built from TRBV11-2 and TRBJ1-2, with 10 bases matching TRBD1. Germline V lookup: CDR1 SGHAT, CDR2 FQNNGV. CDR3 size: 16 residues. The V segment lost 5 bases and the J segment 4 bases; nucleotides outside the gene matches: 10. CDR3 nucleotide sequence: TGTGCCAGCAGCCCGGGATGGGACAGGGGTGGCTATGGCTACACCTTC. It specifies CASSPGWDRGGYGYTF.

For the CDR3, the DNA is TGTGCCAGCAGTTCGACAGGGTTCTCGTACGAGCAGTACTTC. This gives the protein CASSSTGFSYEQYF. The chain combines TRBV6-5 with TRBJ2-7; TRBD1 matches 7 bases. Germline V lookup: CDR1 MNHEY, CDR2 SVGAGI. Trimming cost V 4 bases and J 4 bases; bases outside gene matches: 7. The CDR3 covers 14 residues.

The chain recombines TRBV5-5 with TRBJ2-7; 9 bases map to TRBD1. J was trimmed by 6 bases and V by 3 bases; bases with no gene match: 13. Germline V gene data show CDR1 as SGHKS and CDR2 as YYEKEE (reference sequence). The CDR3 contains 16 residues. Here the CDR3 reads CASSSQPDRGVSEQYF. DNA of the CDR3: TGTGCCAGCAGCTCCCAGCCTGACAGGGGGGTTTCCGAGCAGTACTTC.

The chain couples TRBV21-1 to TRBJ1-3; no DNA check was done on the table's D call, TRBD1. TRBV21-1 is marked as a pseudogene. This CDR3 is built from 18 residues. CDR3 region: CASSKLAGQNSSGNTIYF. The CDR3 DNA is TGTGCCAGCAGCAAACTTGCTGGGCAGAATTCCTCTGGAAACACCATATATTTT.

The chain links TRBV3-1 (or the pseudogene TRBV3-2) to TRBJ2-7; D not resolved. V shed 0 bases and J shed 6 bases, with 12 bases lying between them. This CDR3 has 14 residues. CDR1 LGHDT and CDR2 YNNKEL come from the germline V gene (reference sequence). The CDR3 bases are TGTGCCAGCAGCCAAGATGAAGCAGCAACCGAGCAGTACTTC. Translation: CASSQDEAATEQYF.

The chain uses TRBV28 and TRBJ2-7; 7 nucleotides agree with TRBD1. The V and J ends lost 3 bases and 3 bases, in that order; junction bases with no gene match: 5. The germline V gene encodes CDR1 MDHEN and CDR2 SYDVKM. The CDR3 covers 14 residues. The CDR3 loop reads CASSFRTGDYEQYF. The CDR3 DNA reads as TGTGCCAGCAGTTTTCGAACAGGGGACTACGAGCAGTACTTC.

This clone was seen only once. This chain uses TRBV3-1 (or the pseudogene TRBV3-2) with TRBJ2-7; 8 bases agree with TRBD2. J gave up 0 bases and V 5 bases, and 6 bases lay outside the gene matches. Germline V CDR1 and CDR2: LGHDT, YNNKEL (reference sequence). The CDR3 consists of 15 residues. CDR3 sequence: CASSKRLAISYEQYF. DNA for the CDR3: TGTGCCAGCAGCAAGAGACTAGCGATCTCCTACGAGCAGTACTTC.

J is TRBJ1-1 and V is TRBV7-3; D is undetermined. Trimming pared 3 bases from V and 3 bases from J, leaving 8 bases between. Germline-derived CDR1 and CDR2 are SGHTA and FQGTGA. This CDR3 comprises 13 residues. CDR3 coding DNA: TGTGCCAGCAGCTTTCGTTCGGACACTGAAGCTTTCTTT. Translating it yields CASSFRSDTEAFF. The variable domain in full, completed from reference TRBV7-3 and TRBJ1-1, reads GAGVSQTPSNKVTEKGKYVELRCDPISGHTALYWYRQSLGQGPEFLIYFQGTGAADDSGLPNDRFFAVRPEGSVSTLKIQRTERGDSAVYLCASSFRSDTEAFFGQGTRLTVV.

V usage is TRBV12-3 or TRBV12-4 and J usage is TRBJ1-1; TRBD1 is a possible D gene (6 bases). The CDR3 runs 11 residues. V was trimmed by 5 bases and J by 9 bases, leaving 10 bases between them. CDR3 in amino acids: CASSGTSKAFF. DNA for the CDR3: TGTGCCAGCAGTGGGACATCTAAAGCTTTCTTT.

This chain links TRBV6-5 with TRBJ2-7; D remains unclear. Trimming left V 5 bases short and J 4 bases short, with 6 bases between. The CDR3 is made up of 11 amino acids. Per the germline V gene, CDR1 is MNHEY and CDR2 is SVGAGI. The CDR3 DNA is TGTGCCAGCAGTACCTCGTACGAGCAGTACTTC. It is translated as CASSTSYEQYF.

This sequence joins TRBV4-2 and TRBJ2-3, with 8 bases identical to TRBD1. Trimming removed 3 bases from V and 4 bases from J; junction bases left unmatched: 6. CDR1 and CDR2 (germline): LGHNA, YNFKEQ. CDR3 length: 15 residues. CDR3 sequence reads: CASSQDRVWSDTQYF. The CDR3 nucleotides are TGTGCCAGCAGCCAGGACAGGGTTTGGTCAGATACGCAGTATTTT.

V usage is TRBV11-1 and J usage is TRBJ1-1; D remains ambiguous. Germline values: CDR1 SGHAT, CDR2 FQDESV (reference sequence). The CDR3 consists of 13 residues. Between the trimmed V and J ends, which lost 3 bases and 3 bases, there was a span of 8 bases. Written as DNA, the CDR3 is TGTGCCAGCAGCTTGCATTTGGACACTGAAGCTTTCTTT. It translates to CASSLHLDTEAFF.

The V gene is TRBV19, the J gene TRBJ1-1; D is undetermined. Germline V gives CDR1 LNHDA, CDR2 SQIVND (reference sequence). The CDR3 extends over 13 amino acids. V shed 4 bases and J shed 7 bases, with 13 bases lying between them. The CDR3 region has the DNA TGTGCCAGTAGTACAACACGGGAAGGTGAAGCTTTCTTT. This sequence encodes CASSTTREGEAFF.

The chain carries TRBV5-5 and TRBJ2-5, with TRBD2 identical over 11 bases. With V trimmed by 0 bases and J by 3 bases, 10 bases remained unmatched. In germline, CDR1 is SGHKS, CDR2 YYEKEE (reference sequence). The CDR3 has 18 residues. The CDR3 reads CASSLVLAGGGSKETQYF. DNA of the CDR3: TGTGCCAGCAGCTTGGTTCTAGCGGGAGGTGGAAGCAAAGAGACCCAGTACTTC.